One and the same sample provided the 8 T cell receptor beta chains below, sequenced in a study of T cells in Graves' hyperthyroidism and ophthalmopathy. Researchers took RNA transcripts and amplified the TCR beta CDR3 regions from them. HTBI primers were employed in a first-round RT-PCR of the TCR CDR3. Each CDR3 protein is one row after TCRdb ran MiXCR on the multiplex PCR reads. Of a few hundred thousand distinct CDR3 sequences listed, 15% to 18% are singletons. Material: blood. The origin of the receptors is a woman aged 18-29 years with Graves' hyperthyroidism.

This clonotype was recorded many times. This chain links TRBV20-1 with TRBJ1-6; D is uncertain. Germline V lookup: CDR1 DFQATT, CDR2 SNEGSKA (reference sequence). The V end lost 0 bases, the J end lost 7 bases, and 13 bases lay between the germline ends. The CDR3 runs to 15 residues. Here the CDR3 reads CSARDPGRENSPLHF. CDR3 nucleotides: TGCAGTGCTAGAGATCCCGGGAGGGAAAATTCACCCCTCCACTTT.

This clonotype was counted many times. The chain uses TRBV5-1 and TRBJ2-3; TRBD2 matches 14 bases. With 3 bases clipped from V and 1 base from J, the junction kept 7 bases outside the gene matches. This CDR3 has 18 residues. CDR1 and CDR2 (germline): SGHRS, YFSETQ. CDR3: CASSSWTSGGIGTDTQYF. In nucleotides, the CDR3 is TGCGCCAGCAGCTCTTGGACTAGCGGGGGGATTGGCACAGATACGCAGTATTTT.

This clonotype was seen at least ten times. J is TRBJ2-3 and V is TRBV12-3 or TRBV12-4; tentatively, D is TRBD2 (7 bases). This CDR3 region has 15 residues. V lost 3 bases, J lost 3 bases, and 13 bases lay in between. The DNA of the CDR3 is TGTGCCAGCAGTTTTCGGGCGGGGGCGACAGATACGCAGTATTTT. It specifies CASSFRAGATDTQYF.

This clonotype was seen ten or more times. The V and J genes are TRBV7-8 and TRBJ2-7; the D call may be TRBD1 or TRBD2 (5 bases each). The CDR3 contains 16 residues. Trimming took 1 base from V and 0 from J, leaving 13 bases between them. From germline, CDR1 is SGHVS and CDR2 FQNEAQ. CDR3: CASSLGGTASSYEQYF. CDR3 DNA: TGTGCCAGCAGCTTAGGGGGGACGGCTAGCTCCTACGAGCAGTACTTC.

On this clonotype itself: A much larger clone is a single base away; this may be a read error. The chain recombines TRBV4-1 with TRBJ2-7; D possibly uses TRBD1 or TRBD2 (5 bases each). CDR1 is MGHRA and CDR2 is YSYEKL in the germline V gene. The CDR3 totals 15 residues. The V end lost 3 bases, the J end lost 2 bases, and 14 bases lay between the germline ends. The CDR3 DNA is TGCGCCAGCAGCCAGAGGGGCAGCGAAACCTACGAGCAGTACTTC. It is translated as CASSQRGSETYEQYF.

The genes are TRBV27 and TRBJ1-5; 9 bases map to TRBD1. Germline trimming cut 0 bases from V and 12 bases from J; bases unmatched to any gene: 3. In germline, CDR1 is MNHEY, CDR2 SMNVEV (reference sequence). The CDR3 totals 13 residues. CDR3 in DNA: TGTGCCAGCAGTTTATCGACGACAGGGGGCCAGCATTTT. Amino acids: CASSLSTTGGQHF.

This clonotype was seen a single time. This may be a read error: a much more frequent sequence differs by one nucleotide. V gene TRBV7-6 combines with J gene TRBJ2-1, with D possibly matching TRBD2 (5 bases). The CDR3 spans 14 residues. Looked up from germline, CDR1 is SGHVS and CDR2 is FNYEAQ. This chain's CDR3 is CASSYRASLNERFF. For the CDR3, the DNA is TGTGCCAGCAGCTATAGGGCTAGCCTCAATGAGCGGTTCTTC.

In this sample, this clonotype turned up many times. The chain carries TRBV11-2 and TRBJ2-5; 12 bases are shared with TRBD2. There are 16 residues in the CDR3. Losses at the gene ends were 3 bases for V and 5 bases for J; bases not matched to a gene: 7. Germline V gene sequence: CDR1 SGHAT, CDR2 FQNNGV. CDR3 in DNA: TGTGCCAGCAGCTTCGGGCTAGCGGGGGGGCACGAGACCCAGTACTTC. It translates to CASSFGLAGGHETQYF.